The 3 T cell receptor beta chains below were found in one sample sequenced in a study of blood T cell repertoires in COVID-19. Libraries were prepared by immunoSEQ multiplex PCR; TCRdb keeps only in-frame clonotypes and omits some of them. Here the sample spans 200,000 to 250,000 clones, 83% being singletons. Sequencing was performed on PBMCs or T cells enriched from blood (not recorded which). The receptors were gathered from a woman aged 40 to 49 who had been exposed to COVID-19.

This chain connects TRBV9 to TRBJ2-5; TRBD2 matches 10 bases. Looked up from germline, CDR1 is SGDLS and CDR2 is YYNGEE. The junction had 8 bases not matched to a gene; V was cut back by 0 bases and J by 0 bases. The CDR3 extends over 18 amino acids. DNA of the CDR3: TGTGCCAGCAGCGTAGCCCTAGCGGGGGAGCTGTACCAAGAGACCCAGTACTTC. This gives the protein CASSVALAGELYQETQYF.

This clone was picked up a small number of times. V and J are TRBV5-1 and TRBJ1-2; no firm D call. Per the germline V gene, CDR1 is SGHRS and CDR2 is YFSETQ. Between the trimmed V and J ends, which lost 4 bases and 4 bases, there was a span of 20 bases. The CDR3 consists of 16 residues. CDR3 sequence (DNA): TGCGCCAGCAGCGCTAGCTACACTTCCGACATCTATGGCTACACCTTC. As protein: CASSASYTSDIYGYTF.

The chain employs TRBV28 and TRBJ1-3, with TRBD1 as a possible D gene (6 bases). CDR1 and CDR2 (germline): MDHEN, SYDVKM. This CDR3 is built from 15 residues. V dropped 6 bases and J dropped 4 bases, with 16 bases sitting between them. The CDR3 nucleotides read TGTGCCAGCAGCCTGGGTACAGGGTTCGGAAACACCATATATTTT. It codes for CASSLGTGFGNTIYF.